The clone carrying this T cell receptor (beta chain) was seen once. In the authors' methods: Reference gene primer amplification yielded estimated nucleated cell counts. Measured with immunoSEQ multiplex PCR; TCRdb has only the in-frame clones, and not every one. Clone size and the V and J calls come from that table; the DNA yielded D and trimming. The sample contains under 50,000 clones, about 90% of which appear only once. The data originate from a study of blood T cell repertoires in COVID-19. Looking at the study overall: Donors in the United States, Italy and Spain gave samples during acute or convalescent COVID-19. From T cells, B-cell-depleted T cells, or PBMCs came the material, which was cDNA or gDNA.

V was trimmed by 3 bases and J by 1 base, leaving 9 bases between them. Germline V gives CDR1 LNHDA, CDR2 SQIVND (reference sequence). This CDR3 region has 15 residues. The TCR comes from a human donor in a cohort sampled during active COVID-19. Material: peripheral blood. The genes are TRBV19 and TRBJ2-2; TRBD1 might be the D (5 bases). CDR3 DNA sequence: TGTGCCAGTAGTATTGATGGACAGAACACCGGGGAGCTGTTTTTT. It translates to CASSIDGQNTGELFF.